This TCR beta chain emerged from a study of cytotoxic CD8 clonotypes in ibrutinib-treated CLL. Whole-study context: Patient counts were about a dozen relapsed/refractory, around 15 treatment-naive and fewer than 18 IGHV unmutated. Partial responders around 24, complete 2; roughly 12 progressed and some 15 stayed in remission by median 68 months. General study points: Clonality (at baseline) was higher than in age-matched healthy donors and tracked circulating CD8+ T-cell counts.

Points on this clone: What it binds is unknown.

This CDR3 has 13 residues. V shed 4 bases and J shed 3 bases, with 11 bases lying between them. Per germline, CDR1 SGHDT and CDR2 YYEEEE. Depth targeted 1 in 200,000 to 1 in 1 million T cells, averaging approximately 9.9x coverage per clonotype. TCRdb keeps only in-frame clones here, not all; method: immunoSEQ multiplex PCR. The sample lists 190,000 or so clones, 55% to 85% occurring once. This sequence was found in a human donor with chronic lymphocytic leukemia. The starting material was PBMCs, obtained after 24 months of ibrutinib treatment. The chain has TRBV5-6 and TRBJ2-7; D ambiguous. This CDR3 reads CASSGLTGYEQYF. The CDR3 nucleotides are TGTGCCAGCAGCGGGCTAACCGGCTACGAGCAGTACTTC. The entire variable domain, with the rest obtained from reference TRBV5-6 and TRBJ2-7, is as follows: DAGVTQSPTHLIKTRGQQVTLRCSPKSGHDTVSWYQQALGQGPQFIFQYYEEEERQRGNFPDRFSGHQFPNYSSELNVNALLLGDSALYLCASSGLTGYEQYFGPGTRLTVT.